One sample yielded the 21 T cell receptor beta chains listed below, sequenced in a study of beta chain features in type 1 diabetes. The whole isolated RNA underwent reverse transcription, so sequencing captured expressed TCRB transcripts. Profiling relied on immunoSEQ multiplex PCR, and the TCRdb table lists in-frame clones only, not all of them. The sample holds about 260,000 clones; around 68% are singletons and the top ten take around 0.05%. Sequencing input: naive CD4+ T cells from blood. The origin of the receptors is a man in his thirties or forties in good health.

This sequence joins TRBV7-2 and TRBJ2-3; TRBD2 might be the D (6 bases). This CDR3 comprises 16 residues. Trimming took off 0 bases at V and 1 base at J, with 11 bases between the two ends. Per germline, CDR1 SGHTA and CDR2 FQGNSA. For the CDR3, the DNA is TGTGCCAGCAGCTTAGCGCCGGCTAGCGGCACAGATACGCAGTATTTT. This codes for CASSLAPASGTDTQYF.

Only a few counts were recorded for this clone. The chain employs TRBV7-2 and TRBJ2-6; TRBD1 or TRBD2 may be the D gene (5 bases each). The CDR3 runs to 18 residues. V lost 4 bases and J lost 4, with 20 bases in between. Germline CDR1 and CDR2: SGHTA and FQGNSA. The CDR3 reads CASSSYGTIRPGANVLTF. As DNA, the CDR3 is TGTGCCAGCAGCTCTTACGGGACGATAAGACCCGGGGCCAACGTCCTGACTTTC.

About this clone itself: Other DNA sequences in the same sample also yield this CDR3. The chain uses TRBV30 and TRBJ1-2; 10 bases line up with TRBD1. CDR3 length: 15 amino acids. Losses at the gene ends were 0 bases for V and 2 bases for J; bases not matched to a gene: 3. The V gene's germline CDR1 is GTSNPN and CDR2 SVGIG (reference sequence). CDR3 in amino acids: CAWSVGTGANYGYTF. The CDR3 region has the DNA TGTGCCTGGAGTGTAGGGACAGGGGCCAACTATGGCTACACCTTC.

The chain is built from TRBV5-1 and TRBJ2-5; a weak D match, TRBD2 (6 bases). Trimming removed 9 bases from V and 4 bases from J, with 19 bases in between. The CDR3 covers 14 residues. The germline CDR1 and CDR2 sequences are SGHRS and YFSETQ. CDR3: CATRRDSRRETQYF. DNA of the CDR3: TGCGCCACCCGAAGGGACTCTAGGCGAGAGACCCAGTACTTC.

Only one count was recorded for this clone. The genes are TRBV30 and TRBJ1-2; possible D gene TRBD1, 6 bases. The V end was cut by 2 bases, the J end by 3 bases, with 19 bases between. This CDR3 is built from 16 residues. Germline-derived CDR1 and CDR2 are GTSNPN and SVGIG (reference sequence). CDR3 sequence: CAWSTYYREGYYGYTF. The CDR3 DNA reads TGTGCCTGGAGTACCTACTACAGGGAAGGATACTATGGCTACACCTTC.

This clone was recorded once. The CDR3 here is CSVGRQGVGYGYTF. DNA for the CDR3: TGCAGCGTTGGAAGGCAGGGGGTCGGGTATGGCTACACCTTC. The rearrangement uses TRBV29-1 and TRBJ1-2, with 7 bases aligning to TRBD1. Per germline, CDR1 SQVTM and CDR2 ANQGSEA. There are 14 residues in the CDR3. The J segment lost 5 bases and the V segment lost 4 bases, leaving 10 bases of the junction unmatched.

CDR3 in DNA: TGTGCCAGCAGCGGAATCAAAGGGGATGAGCAGTTCTTC. Its protein is CASSGIKGDEQFF. The chain is built from TRBV9 and TRBJ2-1; possibly TRBD1 for D (5 bases). The CDR3 sequence is 13 residues long. Germline-derived CDR1 and CDR2 are SGDLS and YYNGEE. With 3 bases removed from V and 8 bases from J, the gap between germline ends came to 12 bases.

This sequence joins TRBV30 and TRBJ2-3; 11 bases map to TRBD2. CDR3 length: 14 residues. Germline values: CDR1 GTSNPN, CDR2 SVGIG (reference sequence). V dropped 3 bases and J dropped 8; count of bases not matched to a gene: 7. CDR3 sequence (DNA): TGTGCCTGGAGACTAGCGGGAGCTCCGGGTACGCAGTATTTT. Its translation: CAWRLAGAPGTQYF. The complete variable domain, with remaining parts taken from reference TRBV30 and TRBJ2-3, reads SQTIHQWPATLVQPVGSPLSLECTVEGTSNPNLYWYRQAAGRGLQLLFYSVGIGQISSEVPQNLSASRPQDRQFILSSKKLLLSDSGFYLCAWRLAGAPGTQYFGPGTRLTVL.

V usage is TRBV20-1 and J usage is TRBJ2-7; D ambiguous. Trimming left V 6 bases short and J 2 bases short, with 8 bases between. The CDR3 runs 11 residues. Looked up from germline, CDR1 is DFQATT and CDR2 is SNEGSKA (reference sequence). The CDR3 DNA reads TGCAGTGCGCACGATACCTACGAGCAGTACTTC. This gives the protein CSAHDTYEQYF.

The V call is TRBV30, the J call TRBJ1-5; 9 positions match TRBD1. The CDR3 loop spans 15 amino acids. Germline values: CDR1 GTSNPN, CDR2 SVGIG (reference sequence). The trim removed 3 bases at V and 0 bases at J, leaving 3 bases unmatched. In nucleotides, the CDR3 is TGTGCCTGGAGGGGGACAGGGAATAGCAATCAGCCCCAGCATTTT. Translation gives CAWRGTGNSNQPQHF.

The CDR3 loop is CSVRRLFKETQYF. The DNA for the CDR3 is TGCAGCGTTAGACGACTGTTCAAAGAGACCCAGTACTTC. The rearrangement uses TRBV29-1 and TRBJ2-5; D call uncertain. The CDR3 is made up of 13 amino acids. The V and J ends lost 5 bases and 3 bases respectively, with 13 bases between them. The germline gives CDR1 SQVTM, CDR2 ANQGSEA. The full variable domain, with the rest looked up from reference TRBV29-1 and TRBJ2-5, is SAVISQKPSRDICQRGTSLTIQCQVDSQVTMMFWYRQQPGQSLTLIATANQGSEATYESGFVIDKFPISRPNLTFSTLTVSNMSPEDSSIYLCSVRRLFKETQYFGPGTRLLVL.

The rearrangement uses TRBV25-1 and TRBJ2-7; possible D gene TRBD1, 5 bases. Per germline, CDR1 MGHDK and CDR2 SYGVNS. CDR3 length equals 13 residues. Deletions cut 6 bases from V and 2 bases from J, with 11 bases between. CDR3 in DNA: TGTGCCAGCAGGGTGACAGAAACCTACGAGCAGTACTTC. Its translation: CASRVTETYEQYF.

This clone was picked up one time. CDR3 nucleotides: TGTGCCAGCAGCCTTGGACAGGGCCTAAACACTGAAGCTTTCTTT. Its translation: CASSLGQGLNTEAFF. J is TRBJ1-1 and V is TRBV27; TRBD1 aligns across 8 bases. Germline trimming cut 6 bases from V and 2 bases from J; bases unmatched to any gene: 8. Germline CDR1 reads MNHEY; CDR2 reads SMNVEV (reference sequence). The CDR3 consists of 15 residues.

The V call is TRBV4-2, the J call TRBJ2-1; 10 bases are a match to TRBD1. Trimming removed 6 bases from V and 6 bases from J; junction bases left unmatched: 5. Per the germline V gene, CDR1 is LGHNA and CDR2 is YNFKEQ. The CDR3 length is 14 residues. CDR3 nucleotide sequence: TGTGCCAGCAGATCGGGACAGGGGATCAATGAGCAGTTCTTC. Translating it yields CASRSGQGINEQFF.

The chain uses TRBV10-3 and TRBJ2-2; possibly TRBD2 for D (5 bases). Germline lookup yields CDR1 ENHRY and CDR2 SYGVKD. Trimming pared 7 bases from V and 0 bases from J, leaving 12 bases between. CDR3 length: 15 amino acids. The CDR3 DNA sequence: TGTGCCATCATGGGCCCGGAGGCGAACACCGGGGAGCTGTTTTTT. Translating it yields CAIMGPEANTGELFF.

The V gene is TRBV11-3, the J gene TRBJ2-3; D is undetermined. The CDR3 contains 14 residues. The V gene's germline CDR1 is SGHNT and CDR2 YENEEA. Trimming removed 4 bases from V and 1 base from J, with 9 bases in between. The CDR3 sequence is CASSSTRGTDTQYF. The CDR3 nucleotides are TGTGCCAGCAGCTCCACTCGGGGCACAGATACGCAGTATTTT.

In this sample, this clone turned up a few times. The V gene is TRBV30, the J gene TRBJ1-2; the D gene is possibly TRBD1 (6 bases). Germline V lookup: CDR1 GTSNPN, CDR2 SVGIG (reference sequence). Trimming removed 0 bases from V and 8 bases from J, with 16 bases in between. CDR3 length: 14 amino acids. The CDR3 loop is CAWSVQGYSQGYTF. Written as DNA, the CDR3 is TGTGCCTGGAGTGTACAGGGATATTCCCAGGGCTACACCTTC.

This clone showed up just once. The chain employs TRBV7-9 and TRBJ2-2; D call uncertain. Trimming removed 9 bases at V and 7 bases at J, with 6 bases between. The CDR3 has 10 amino acids. CDR1 SEHNR and CDR2 FQNEAQ come from the germline V gene (reference sequence). CDR3 DNA: TGTGCCAGAGGAGACGGGGAGCTGTTTTTT. This sequence encodes CARGDGELFF. Using reference TRBV7-9 and TRBJ2-2 for the parts outside the CDR3, the full variable domain is DTGVSQNPRHKITKRGQNVTFRCDPISEHNRLYWYRQTLGQGPEFLTYFQNEAQLEKSRLLSDRFSAERPKGSFSTLEIQRTEQGDSAMYLCARGDGELFFGEGSRLTVL.

This chain joins TRBV7-2 and TRBJ2-5; D may be TRBD1 or TRBD2 (5 bases each). V was trimmed by 3 bases and J by 2 bases, leaving 13 bases between them. Germline V gene sequence: CDR1 SGHTA, CDR2 FQGNSA. The CDR3 is 15 residues long. The CDR3 loop reads CASSFLGANQETQYF. The CDR3 DNA reads TGTGCCAGCAGCTTCCTCGGGGCGAATCAAGAGACCCAGTACTTC.

The V and J genes are TRBV9 and TRBJ1-2; no clear D. Trimming took 2 bases from V and 7 from J, leaving 9 bases between them. This CDR3 comprises 12 residues. Per the germline V gene, CDR1 is SGDLS and CDR2 is YYNGEE. This CDR3 reads CASSVYPSGYTF. CDR3 DNA sequence: TGTGCCAGCAGCGTTTACCCGTCTGGCTACACCTTC.

V and J are TRBV4-3 and TRBJ2-1; D is perhaps TRBD2 (5 bases). The CDR3 totals 16 residues. The V end lost 0 bases, the J end lost 1 base, and 10 bases lay between the germline ends. Per germline, CDR1 LGHNA and CDR2 YSLEER. CDR3 DNA sequence: TGCGCCAGCAGCCAAGAATACGGGAAGTCCTACAATGAGCAGTTCTTC. This codes for CASSQEYGKSYNEQFF.